The 5 T cell receptor beta chains below come from one sample, sequenced in a study of blood T cells in healthy people across ages. Sample-barcoded 5' priming and a J-beta primer mix drove a second PCR of roughly 7 to 11 cycles. TCRdb independently ran MiXCR on the 5' RACE reads; one entry per CDR3 protein. Among fewer than 900,000 distinct CDR3 sequences listed, under 40% were seen once. The sample consisted of blood. The receptors shown here come from a young man in good health.

This chain joins TRBV12-3 or TRBV12-4 and TRBJ2-4, with D uncertain. The CDR3 runs to 16 residues. V was cut by 3 bases and J by 1 base, with 13 bases left in between. The CDR3 here is CASSFRPVGAKNIQYF. CDR3 sequence (DNA): TGTGCCAGCAGTTTTCGCCCCGTGGGGGCCAAAAACATTCAGTACTTC.

The chain combines TRBV2 with TRBJ1-5; possible D gene TRBD1, 6 bases. Between the trimmed V and J ends, which lost 6 bases and 4 bases, there was a span of 16 bases. The CDR3 totals 15 residues. Germline CDR1 SNHLY, CDR2 FYNNEI. In nucleotides, the CDR3 is TGTGCCAGCAGCCCCACAGGGAGGTTAAATCAGCCCCAGCATTTT. It translates to CASSPTGRLNQPQHF.

This clonotype came up many times. V usage is TRBV20-1 and J usage is TRBJ2-1; 9 bases map to TRBD2. J was trimmed by 6 bases and V by 2 bases; bases with no gene match: 2. Germline CDR1 DFQATT, CDR2 SNEGSKA (reference sequence). CDR3 length: 13 residues. The CDR3 sequence is CSARLAGPNEQFF. DNA for the CDR3: TGCAGTGCTAGACTAGCGGGGCCCAATGAGCAGTTCTTC.

Comment on this clonotype: The junction shows a germline mismatch at one end, possibly a read error. CDR3 sequence reads: CSAKGPGTDTRYF. DNA of the CDR3: TGCAGTGCTAAGGGCCCGGGCACAGATACGCGGTATTTT. V usage is TRBV20-1 and J usage is TRBJ2-3; no reliable D call. The germline gives CDR1 DFQATT, CDR2 SNEGSKA (reference sequence). This CDR3 contains 13 residues.

This chain links TRBV24-1 with TRBJ1-1; no reliable D call. V shed 2 bases and J shed 7 bases, with 10 bases lying between them. In germline, CDR1 is KGHDR, CDR2 SFDVKD. This CDR3 spans 13 amino acids. The CDR3 nucleotides are TGTGCCACCAGTGATTCTCGGAGCGTTGAAGCTTTCTTT. This gives the protein CATSDSRSVEAFF.